This is a list of T cell receptor beta chains from one sample in a study of graft-versus-host responses after intestinal transplantation. Assay: immunoSEQ multiplex PCR; the TCRdb copy retains only in-frame clones and omits some. Seen here are tens of thousands of clones, approximately 94% observed once, and the top ten hold less than 0.55%. Their antigens are not known. Specimen: unstimulated CD8+ T cells sorted from spleen or lymph node cells, collected before intestinal transplant. Receptor source: a human donor who received an intestinal transplant. Each CDR3 is given with its conserved first and last residue. Fields, in order: V gene, D gene, J gene, CDR3 length, clone size, CDR3 protein, CDR3 DNA. D genes are given only for firm matches. Size is stated for part of the rows, as once, few or many counts, or as a class when the clone is expanded.

>TRBV19|-|TRBJ2-3|14|-
CASSWTPSTDTQYF
TGTGCCAGTAGTTGGACGCCGAGCACAGATACGCAGTATTTT
>TRBV5-6|TRBD1|TRBJ2-7|14|once
CASSLEGGPYEQCF
TGTGCCAGCAGCTTGGAAGGGGGCCCCTACGAGCAGTGCTTC
>TRBV5-6|-|TRBJ1-2|15|-
CASSLGGAEYYGYTF
TGTGCCAGCAGCTTGGGGGGCGCGGAGTACTATGGCTACACCTTC
>TRBV15|TRBD2|TRBJ2-7|13|-
CATSRGDYPEQYF
TGTGCCACCAGCAGAGGGGACTACCCGGAGCAGTACTTC
>TRBV2|TRBD2|TRBJ2-1|17|once
CASSDGTSGYPLHEQFF
TGTGCCAGCAGTGACGGGACTAGCGGATACCCTTTGCATGAGCAGTTCTTC
>TRBV2|TRBD2|TRBJ2-2|16|-
CASSVVAGGTNGELFF
TGTGCCAGCAGTGTAGTAGCGGGAGGGACGAACGGGGAGCTGTTTTTT
>TRBV13|-|TRBJ2-7|13|-
CASSFGLTYEQYF
TGTGCCAGCAGCTTTGGACTTACCTACGAGCAGTACTTC
>TRBV5-6|TRBD2|TRBJ2-5|13|-
CASHLREEETQYF
TGTGCCAGCCACCTTCGGGAGGAAGAGACCCAGTACTTC
>TRBV29-1|TRBD1|TRBJ1-2|13|-
CSVRAPHRDSLPF
TGCAGCGTTAGAGCCCCGCACCGGGACAGCTTACCCTTC
>TRBV27|-|TRBJ2-1|17|-
CASSLISDSSSYNEQFF
TGTGCCAGCAGTTTGATTTCCGACAGCAGCTCCTACAATGAGCAGTTCTTC
>TRBV6-9|TRBD1|TRBJ2-7|13|once
CASSSGTANEQYF
TGTGCCAGCAGTTCCGGGACAGCCAACGAGCAGTACTTC